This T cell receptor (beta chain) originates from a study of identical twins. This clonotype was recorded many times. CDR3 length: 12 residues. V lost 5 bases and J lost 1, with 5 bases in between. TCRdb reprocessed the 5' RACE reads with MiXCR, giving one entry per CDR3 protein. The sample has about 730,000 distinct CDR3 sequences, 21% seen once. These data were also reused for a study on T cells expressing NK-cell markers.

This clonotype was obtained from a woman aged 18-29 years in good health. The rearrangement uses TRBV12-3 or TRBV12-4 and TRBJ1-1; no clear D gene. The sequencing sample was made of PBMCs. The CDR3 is CASSKQNTEAFF. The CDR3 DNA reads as TGTGCCAGCAGTAAACAGAACACTGAAGCTTTCTTT.